These 25 T cell receptor beta chains originate from one sample sequenced in a study of early T cells in non-severe SARS-CoV-2 infection. TCRdb recomputed calls from the 5' RACE reads with MiXCR, one row per CDR3 protein. The table includes about 97,000 distinct CDR3 sequences, 11% detected once. The source material was whole blood, sampled at baseline. The receptors come from an adult who was a healthcare worker with PCR-confirmed SARS-CoV-2 infection or an uninfected control (not recorded which).

A word on this clonotype: Relative to the germline gene, one junction end is altered; a read error may explain this. The chain links TRBV13 to TRBJ1-6; no clear D gene. Germline V gene sequence: CDR1 PRHDT, CDR2 FYEKMQ (reference sequence). This CDR3 is built from 16 residues. CDR3 amino acids: CASSSRVEAFNSLLHF. CDR3 coding DNA: TGTGCCAGCAGCTCCCGAGTCGAGGCATTCAATTCACTCCTCCACTTT.

This clonotype has just a few counts. The genes are TRBV5-5 and TRBJ2-7, with D hard to call. Per the germline V gene, CDR1 is SGHKS and CDR2 is YYEKEE (reference sequence). V lost 0 bases and J 2 bases, leaving 12 bases between the germline ends. The CDR3 is made up of 15 amino acids. CDR3 loop: CASSLASTVAYEQYF. The CDR3 region has the DNA TGTGCCAGCAGCTTGGCCTCCACCGTTGCCTACGAGCAGTACTTC.

The V gene is TRBV29-1, the J gene TRBJ2-1; TRBD2 might be the D (5 bases). The CDR3 spans 14 residues. From germline, CDR1 is SQVTM and CDR2 ANQGSEA. Trimming removed 1 base from V and 4 bases from J, with 11 bases in between. Here the CDR3 reads CSVEGGRGYNEQFF. Here the CDR3 DNA reads TGCAGCGTTGAAGGAGGTCGGGGTTACAATGAGCAGTTCTTC.

This clonotype was observed many times. The chain links TRBV6-5 to TRBJ2-6, with D perhaps being TRBD1 or TRBD2 (7 bases each). V gave up 4 bases and J gave up 2 bases, with 12 bases separating them. CDR3 length: 16 residues. CDR1 and CDR2 (germline): MNHEY, SVGAGI. The CDR3 is CASSSRGGAGANVLTF. In DNA, the CDR3 is TGTGCCAGCAGTTCCAGGGGGGGCGCTGGGGCCAACGTCCTGACTTTC.

J is TRBJ2-7 and V is TRBV18; D gene ambiguous. The CDR3 extends over 13 amino acids. Germline V CDR1 and CDR2: KGHSH, LQKENI. The V gene lost 4 bases and the J gene lost 5 bases, with 12 bases spanning the gap. The CDR3 reads CASSLPGGHEQYF. DNA for the CDR3: TGTGCCAGCTCACTTCCCGGCGGCCACGAGCAGTACTTC.

With regard to this clonotype: One end of the junction is discordant with germline, which a read error may explain. The gene calls are TRBV7-2 and TRBJ2-7; D is undetermined. The CDR3 covers 16 residues. Germline-derived CDR1 and CDR2 are SGHTA and FQGNSA. The CDR3 nucleotides read TGTGTCAGCAGCTTAGGAAGTAGTGTAGGGTACTACGAGCAGTACTTC. Protein: CVSSLGSSVGYYEQYF.

The sample holds many counts of this clonotype. The chain is built from TRBV21-1 and TRBJ1-4. TRBV21-1 is a documented pseudogene. This CDR3 region has 15 residues. The chain's CDR3 is CASSKGGGRNEKLFF. The CDR3 region has the DNA TGTGCCAGCAGCAAGGGCGGAGGGCGTAATGAAAAACTGTTTTTT.

The chain carries TRBV12-5 and TRBJ2-4; 8 bases match TRBD2. Trimming at V came to 2 bases and at J to 0 bases, leaving 15 bases not matched to a gene. This CDR3 region has 20 residues. The germline V gene encodes CDR1 LGHNT and CDR2 FRNRAP. The CDR3 protein is CASGLTPGLGEILAKNIQYF. The CDR3 bases are TGTGCTAGTGGTTTGACCCCGGGACTAGGAGAAATTCTAGCCAAAAACATTCAGTACTTC.

There are many counts of this clonotype. CDR3 in DNA: TGTGCCAGCAGCCAAGATGCTAGCGGGAGTTCGCAGTATTTT. Translation gives CASSQDASGSSQYF. The chain recombines TRBV4-2 with TRBJ2-3, with TRBD2 matching 10 bases. The V gene's germline CDR1 is LGHNA and CDR2 YNFKEQ. Trimming took 0 bases from V and 10 from J; bases not matched to a gene: 4. The CDR3 length is 14 residues.

This clonotype has more than one count but fewer than ten. This chain joins TRBV12-3 or TRBV12-4 and TRBJ1-5; TRBD1 agrees at 12 bases. CDR3 length: 15 amino acids. V lost 3 bases, J lost 6 bases, and 3 bases stayed unmatched. The chain's CDR3 is CASSFGTGGFQPQHF. The CDR3 bases are TGTGCCAGCAGTTTTGGGACAGGGGGCTTTCAGCCCCAGCATTTT.

This clonotype was seen a handful of times. The chain combines TRBV11-2 with TRBJ2-3; tentatively, D is TRBD2 (6 bases). The CDR3 extends over 16 amino acids. Trimming removed 6 bases at V and 0 bases at J, with 16 bases between. From germline, CDR1 is SGHAT and CDR2 FQNNGV. The CDR3 nucleotides are TGTGCCAGCAGTTCCACTGGCGGGACTAGCACAGATACGCAGTATTTT. This gives the protein CASSSTGGTSTDTQYF.

This clonotype was counted at least ten times. This chain joins TRBV6-2 or TRBV6-3 and TRBJ2-1; D may match TRBD1 or TRBD2 (7 bases each). Germline CDR1 is MNHEY and CDR2 is SVGEGT. The CDR3 has 17 residues. The V end was cut by 5 bases, the J end by 1 base, with 18 bases between. In nucleotides, the CDR3 is TGTGCCAGCAGTGACCACCGAGCGGGACAGTCCTACAATGAGCAGTTCTTC. Translated: CASSDHRAGQSYNEQFF.

CDR3 amino acids: CASSPRDTDPREQYF. The CDR3 DNA follows: TGCGCCAGCAGCCCCCGGGACACCGACCCGAGGGAGCAGTACTTC. The chain is built from TRBV4-1 and TRBJ2-7, with a possible D match to TRBD1 (6 bases). Germline values: CDR1 MGHRA, CDR2 YSYEKL. The CDR3 spans 15 residues. V lost 4 bases, J lost 7 bases, and 20 bases lay in between.

The rearrangement links TRBV11-2 to TRBJ2-1, with TRBD2 matching over 8 bases. Germline CDR1 is SGHAT and CDR2 is FQNNGV. This CDR3 spans 13 amino acids. After removal of 6 bases from V and 9 bases from J, the junction contained 7 bases not matched to a gene. The CDR3 is CASRRLARFEQFF. The DNA of the CDR3 is TGTGCCAGCAGGAGACTAGCGCGCTTTGAGCAGTTCTTC.

This clonotype was counted at least ten times. The genes are TRBV28 and TRBJ2-7; D possibly matches TRBD1 or TRBD2 (5 bases each). The germline V gene encodes CDR1 MDHEN and CDR2 SYDVKM. CDR3 length: 17 amino acids. Trimming removed 6 bases from V and 0 bases from J, with 21 bases in between. CDR3 loop: CASRGPSVGFGSYEQYF. The CDR3, as DNA: TGTGCCAGCAGGGGACCCTCCGTCGGGTTTGGCTCCTACGAGCAGTACTTC.

This clonotype was seen many times. The chain employs TRBV29-1 and TRBJ2-1; D is ambiguous. Looked up from germline, CDR1 is SQVTM and CDR2 is ANQGSEA. The CDR3 spans 10 residues. The germline V and J ends were trimmed by 7 bases and 8 bases, with 9 bases remaining between them. The CDR3 nucleotides read TGCAGCGCCAGCCGTGATGAGCAGTTCTTC. This encodes CSASRDEQFF.

This clonotype was observed at least ten times. The chain couples TRBV1 to TRBJ2-7. TRBV1 is a pseudogene locus. The CDR3 has 11 residues. CDR3: CTSSHRYEQYF. CDR3 nucleotide sequence: TGCACCAGCAGCCACCGTTACGAGCAGTACTTC.

A few counts support this clonotype. The chain couples TRBV9 to TRBJ1-3; 7 bases map to TRBD1. The CDR3 sequence is 14 residues long. V was pared by 3 bases and J by 2 bases, with 2 bases of the junction left unmatched. Germline V gene data show CDR1 as SGDLS and CDR2 as YYNGEE. CDR3 amino acids: CASSAGTAGNTIYF. As DNA, the CDR3 is TGTGCCAGCAGCGCGGGGACAGCTGGAAACACCATATATTTT.

The CDR3 region is CASNWRGGHNEQFF. For the CDR3, the DNA is TGTGCCAGCAACTGGCGGGGAGGCCACAATGAGCAGTTCTTC. The chain joins TRBV5-6 to TRBJ2-1; tentative D call: TRBD2 (6 bases). Between the trimmed V and J ends, which lost 6 bases and 5 bases, there was a span of 15 bases. The CDR3 has 14 residues. Per germline, CDR1 SGHDT and CDR2 YYEEEE.

There are a few counts of this clonotype. The chain has TRBV5-1 and TRBJ2-4; maybe TRBD1 (6 bases). CDR3 length: 15 residues. Looked up from germline, CDR1 is SGHRS and CDR2 is YFSETQ. The ends were cut back, 3 bases at V and 5 bases at J, with 15 bases in the middle. For the CDR3, the DNA is TGCGCCAGCAGCTATTTAACAGGGTACGAAAACATTCAGTACTTC. It specifies CASSYLTGYENIQYF.

The chain employs TRBV9 and TRBJ2-3, with 8 bases matching TRBD1. Germline V gene lookup returns CDR1 SGDLS and CDR2 YYNGEE. This CDR3 spans 16 amino acids. The V and J ends lost 2 bases and 5 bases, in that order; junction bases with no gene match: 10. CDR3 DNA sequence: TGTGCCAGCAGCGTTGCAGGACAGGGAGGTGGAGATACGCAGTATTTT. Translated: CASSVAGQGGGDTQYF.

The V and J genes are TRBV2 and TRBJ1-6; TRBD1 matches 7 bases. The CDR3 totals 15 residues. Germline V gene sequence: CDR1 SNHLY, CDR2 FYNNEI. V dropped 6 bases and J dropped 9; count of bases not matched to a gene: 11. This chain's CDR3 is CASRTLVGGSSPLHF. Written as DNA, the CDR3 is TGTGCCAGCAGGACCCTCGTAGGGGGCAGTTCACCCCTCCACTTT.

The chain uses TRBV20-1 and TRBJ1-2; 7 nucleotides match TRBD1. Germline V lookup: CDR1 DFQATT, CDR2 SNEGSKA (reference sequence). There are 14 residues in the CDR3. V was clipped by 3 bases and J by 0 bases; unmatched bases: 4. CDR3 region: CSARWTGSNYGYTF. The CDR3 bases are TGCAGTGCTAGGTGGACAGGATCTAACTATGGCTACACCTTC.

This clonotype was counted at least ten times. The V call is TRBV5-1, the J call TRBJ1-2; D gene uncertain. The germline V and J ends were trimmed by 1 base and 8 bases, with 12 bases remaining between them. Per the germline V gene, CDR1 is SGHRS and CDR2 is YFSETQ. The CDR3 has 13 amino acids. The CDR3 coding sequence is TGCGCCAGCAGCTTGTTCGTCGAGCAAGGCTACACCTTC. Amino acid sequence: CASSLFVEQGYTF.

This clonotype has a handful of counts. This chain joins TRBV3-1 and TRBJ2-1, with 7 bases identical to TRBD2. Trimming cost V 3 bases and J 15 bases; bases outside gene matches: 8. Germline V gene sequence: CDR1 LGHDT, CDR2 YNNKEL (reference sequence). There are 12 residues in the CDR3. CDR3 in DNA: TGTGCCAGCAGCCACTTCGGACTAGTACCGTTCTTC. Amino acids: CASSHFGLVPFF.